This T cell receptor (beta chain) was obtained from a study of blood T cell repertoires in COVID-19. Overall study context: Acute and convalescent COVID-19 samples came from the United States, Italy and Spain. T cells, B-cell-depleted T cells, or PBMCs provided the cDNA or gDNA that served as material.

In the original analysis: The authors estimated nucleated cell counts from reference gene primer amplification. The table came from immunoSEQ multiplex PCR; TCRdb's copy has only in-frame clones and leaves some out. The DNA gave D and trimming, while V, J and clone size come from that table. Seen here are about 140,000 clones, around 86% observed once, and the top ten hold about 7.5%. Germline-derived CDR1 and CDR2 are SGHVS and FQNEAQ. The CDR3 runs 17 residues. The J segment lost 2 bases and the V segment lost 0 bases, leaving 4 bases of the junction unmatched. The chain is built from TRBV7-8 and TRBJ2-1; 10 bases fit TRBD2. This sequence was found in a human donor in a cohort sampled during active COVID-19. The sample comprised peripheral blood. Here the CDR3 reads CASSLAIGLAAYNEQFF. The DNA of the CDR3 is TGTGCCAGCAGCTTAGCGATCGGACTAGCGGCCTACAATGAGCAGTTCTTC.